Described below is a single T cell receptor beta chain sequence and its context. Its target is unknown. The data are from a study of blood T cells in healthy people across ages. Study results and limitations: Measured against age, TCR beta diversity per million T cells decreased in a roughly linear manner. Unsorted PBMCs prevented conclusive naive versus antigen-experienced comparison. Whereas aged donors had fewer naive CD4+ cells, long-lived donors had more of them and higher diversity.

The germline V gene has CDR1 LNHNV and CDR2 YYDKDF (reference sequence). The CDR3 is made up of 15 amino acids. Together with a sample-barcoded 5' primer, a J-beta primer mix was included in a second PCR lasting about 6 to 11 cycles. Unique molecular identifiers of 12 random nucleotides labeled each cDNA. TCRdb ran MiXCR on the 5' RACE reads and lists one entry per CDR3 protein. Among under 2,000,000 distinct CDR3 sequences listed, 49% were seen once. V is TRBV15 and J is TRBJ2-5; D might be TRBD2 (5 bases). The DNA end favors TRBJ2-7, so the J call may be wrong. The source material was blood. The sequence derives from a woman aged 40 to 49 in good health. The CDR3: CATSRPDERDAEQYF. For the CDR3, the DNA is TGTGCCACCAGCAGACCCGATGAGAGGGATGCCGAGCAGTACTTC.